This T cell receptor beta chain was sequenced for a study of T cells in Graves' hyperthyroidism and ophthalmopathy. Study-wide background: The authors collected peripheral blood at initial diagnosis, before any treatment.

As to this clonotype: Its antigen remains unidentified. Without the conserved terminal phenylalanine or tryptophan, this CDR3 likely stems from a read error.

Researchers took RNA transcripts and amplified the TCR beta CDR3 regions from them. First-round RT-PCR with HTBI primers amplified the TCR CDR3 region. TCRdb called the multiplex PCR reads again in MiXCR, with one record for every CDR3 protein. Counted here are a few hundred thousand distinct CDR3 sequences, about a sixth occurring once; the ten biggest clones make up less than 3.5%. With 6 bases clipped from V and 1 base from J, the junction kept 9 bases outside the gene matches. The CDR3 extends over 16 amino acids. Germline loops: CDR1 SGHVS, CDR2 FQNEAQ. Clinicians diagnosed patients from clinical symptoms, serum thyroxine and TRAb, thyroid ultrasound and orbital computed tomography. Notes on the study in general: In validation, the model predicted ophthalmopathy. These predictions came a median roughly seven months before onset. Most thyroid clonotypes that were expanded above 0.001 also turned up in blood.

This sequence was found in a woman in her 40s with Graves' ophthalmopathy. The sample consisted of blood. This chain joins TRBV7-8 and TRBJ2-1; 7 nucleotides align to TRBD1. Here the CDR3 DNA reads TGTGCCAGCAGTTCCCGGGACAGAGCATCCTACAATGAGCAGTTCTCC. As protein: CASSSRDRASYNEQFS.